This T cell receptor (beta chain) was retrieved from a study of monozygotic twins with inflammatory bowel disease. TCRdb reprocessed the 5' RACE reads, with one entry per CDR3 protein and no DNA. This table lists about 160,000 distinct CDR3 sequences. CDR1 and CDR2 from the germline V gene are SGHTA and FQGNSA. CDR3 size: 16 residues. Sequencing was carried out using blood. V is TRBV7-2 and J is TRBJ2-7; TCRdb names TRBD2, which stays unverified in the absence of DNA. The clonotype originates from a human donor with ulcerative colitis or Crohn's disease, or a healthy co-twin of an affected twin (not recorded which). Here the CDR3 reads CASSLGSLAGAAEQYF.